The next 19 T cell receptor beta chains were all read from a single sample in a study of blood T cell repertoires in COVID-19. Some clones are missing from TCRdb's copy, which holds only in-frame ones; the method was immunoSEQ multiplex PCR. The sample includes 55,000 to 75,000 clones, roughly 80% of them seen just once. Sequencing was carried out using peripheral blood. Source of these receptors: a man older than 75 with active COVID-19.

The rearrangement joins TRBV24-1 to TRBJ1-4; TRBD1 matches 10 bases. CDR1 and CDR2 (germline): KGHDR, SFDVKD. The CDR3 is 17 residues long. V was clipped by 2 bases and J by 7 bases; unmatched bases: 9. CDR3 in amino acids: CATSDSGQGRHGEKLFF. CDR3 coding DNA: TGTGCCACCAGTGATTCGGGACAGGGGCGACATGGTGAAAAACTGTTTTTT.

This chain connects TRBV27 to TRBJ1-1, with 7 bases matching TRBD1. V trimming: 5 bases; J trimming: 11 bases; junction bases outside the gene matches: 8. Germline-derived CDR1 and CDR2 are MNHEY and SMNVEV (reference sequence). The CDR3 length is 12 residues. CDR3 in amino acids: CASSRGRGFAFF. CDR3 DNA sequence: TGTGCCAGCAGTCGAGGCAGGGGGTTTGCTTTCTTT.

This chain connects TRBV19 to TRBJ2-7; D call uncertain. The CDR3 runs 15 residues. Trimming left V 4 bases short and J 0 bases short, with 13 bases between. Germline V gene data show CDR1 as LNHDA and CDR2 as SQIVND (reference sequence). The CDR3 bases are TGTGCCAGTAGTACGTCGTATATCGGCTCCTACGAGCAGTACTTC. Translation: CASSTSYIGSYEQYF.

The chain couples TRBV20-1 to TRBJ1-2, with a possible D match to TRBD1 (5 bases). This CDR3 has 11 residues. V was cut by 7 bases and J by 4 bases, with 10 bases left in between. Looked up from germline, CDR1 is DFQATT and CDR2 is SNEGSKA (reference sequence). The CDR3 loop is CSGQTAYGYTF. As DNA, the CDR3 is TGCAGTGGCCAGACAGCCTATGGCTACACCTTC.

This chain joins TRBV7-2 and TRBJ2-5; the match to TRBD1 covers 8 bases. The trim removed 6 bases at V and 5 bases at J, leaving 8 bases unmatched. Germline CDR1 reads SGHTA; CDR2 reads FQGNSA. The CDR3 loop spans 14 amino acids. CDR3 loop: CASSPFGQGETQYF. The CDR3 DNA is TGTGCCAGCAGTCCTTTTGGACAGGGTGAGACCCAGTACTTC. Full variable domain (missing parts from reference TRBV7-2 and TRBJ2-5): GAGVSQSPSNKVTEKGKDVELRCDPISGHTALYWYRQSLGQGLEFLIYFQGNSAPDKSGLPSDRFSAERTGGSVSTLTIQRTQQEDSAVYLCASSPFGQGETQYFGPGTRLLVL.

CDR3: CASSKNRRGEAFF. The CDR3 coding sequence is TGTGCCAGCAGCAAAAACCGGCGAGGTGAAGCTTTCTTT. V usage is TRBV6-5 and J usage is TRBJ1-1; D is unclear. The germline V gene has CDR1 MNHEY and CDR2 SVGAGI. V was trimmed by 6 bases and J by 7 bases, leaving 15 bases between them. There are 13 residues in the CDR3.

This clone was picked up a small number of times. This rearrangement joins TRBV9 to TRBJ1-1, with TRBD1 matching 9 bases. Germline V CDR1 and CDR2: SGDLS, YYNGEE. V lost 1 base to trimming and J lost 4 bases; unmatched junction nucleotides: 8. The CDR3 has 16 residues. The CDR3 DNA sequence: TGTGCCAGCAGCGTATCACAGGGGGCTTTGGGCACTGAAGCTTTCTTT. Encoded protein: CASSVSQGALGTEAFF.

This clone was picked up one time. The rearrangement uses TRBV7-9 and TRBJ2-4; 7 bases align to TRBD1. V was pared by 5 bases and J by 7 bases, with 8 bases of the junction left unmatched. Germline-derived CDR1 and CDR2 are SEHNR and FQNEAQ (reference sequence). The CDR3 is made up of 14 amino acids. The CDR3 nucleotides are TGTGCCAGCAGCCGGAATGACAGGGACAACATTCAGTACTTC. Amino acids: CASSRNDRDNIQYF. Full variable domain (missing parts from reference TRBV7-9 and TRBJ2-4): DTGVSQNPRHKITKRGQNVTFRCDPISEHNRLYWYRQTLGQGPEFLTYFQNEAQLEKSRLLSDRFSAERPKGSFSTLEIQRTEQGDSAMYLCASSRNDRDNIQYFGAGTRLSVL.

This chain joins TRBV18 and TRBJ2-3; 7 bases are a match to TRBD2. The CDR3 runs 14 residues. The germline V gene has CDR1 KGHSH and CDR2 LQKENI. With V trimmed by 3 bases and J by 6 bases, 6 bases remained unmatched. CDR3: CASSPRTSRDTQYF. Written as DNA, the CDR3 is TGTGCCAGCTCACCGAGGACTAGTAGGGATACGCAGTATTTT.

This clone has a handful of counts. V usage is TRBV7-2 and J usage is TRBJ1-3; 7 positions agree with TRBD1. From germline, CDR1 is SGHTA and CDR2 FQGNSA. Unmatched junction bases numbered 10, after V lost 5 bases and J lost 0 bases. The CDR3 is made up of 17 amino acids. As DNA, the CDR3 is TGTGCCAGCAGCGCGCGGGACAGCGAATACTCTGGAAACACCATATATTTT. Encoded protein: CASSARDSEYSGNTIYF.

J is TRBJ2-1 and V is TRBV27; D call uncertain. Deletions cut 5 bases from V and 1 base from J, with 12 bases between. The germline V gene encodes CDR1 MNHEY and CDR2 SMNVEV (reference sequence). CDR3 length: 15 amino acids. In DNA, the CDR3 is TGTGCCAGCAGTCCCTCTATGTTTTCCTACAATGAGCAGTTCTTC. Encoded protein: CASSPSMFSYNEQFF.

The chain uses TRBV18 and TRBJ1-1; 7 nucleotides align to TRBD1. Germline V CDR1 and CDR2: KGHSH, LQKENI. V lost 3 bases, J lost 0 bases, and 4 bases stayed unmatched. CDR3 length: 15 amino acids. This CDR3 reads CASSPTGTVNTEAFF. In DNA form, the CDR3 reads TGTGCCAGCTCACCCACCGGGACAGTGAACACTGAAGCTTTCTTT.

The rearrangement uses TRBV3-1 (or the pseudogene TRBV3-2) and TRBJ1-1; D unclear. Germline CDR1 LGHDT, CDR2 YNNKEL (reference sequence). V lost 1 base and J lost 1, with 13 bases in between. This CDR3 is built from 16 residues. Written as DNA, the CDR3 is TGTGCCAGCAGCCAAGGATCCGGGAATTGGAACACTGAAGCTTTCTTT. Translation: CASSQGSGNWNTEAFF.

The chain employs TRBV6-5 and TRBJ1-5; 8 nucleotides agree with TRBD1. The CDR3 loop spans 15 amino acids. V trimming: 5 bases; J trimming: 7 bases; junction bases outside the gene matches: 10. Germline values: CDR1 MNHEY, CDR2 SVGAGI. CDR3 residues: CASSQQGDVGQPQHF. As DNA, the CDR3 is TGTGCCAGCAGTCAACAGGGGGACGTGGGACAGCCCCAGCATTTT.

The chain recombines TRBV19 with TRBJ1-6; 7 bases are a match to TRBD1. In germline, CDR1 is LNHDA, CDR2 SQIVND (reference sequence). V shed 7 bases, J shed 10 bases, and the junction held 10 bases outside the gene matches. The CDR3 sequence is 14 residues long. In nucleotides, the CDR3 is TGTGCCAGTAACCCATACAGGGGAAGGTCACCCCTCCACTTT. Protein product: CASNPYRGRSPLHF.

CDR3 coding DNA: TGTGCCAGTAGTATGGCTCCGAACACTGAAGCTTTCTTT. This codes for CASSMAPNTEAFF. The chain joins TRBV19 to TRBJ1-1, with D unresolved. Trimming removed 3 bases from V and 1 base from J, with 6 bases in between. The germline V gene has CDR1 LNHDA and CDR2 SQIVND (reference sequence). This CDR3 has 13 residues. Full variable domain (outside the CDR3, taken from reference TRBV19 and TRBJ1-1): DGGITQSPKYLFRKEGQNVTLSCEQNLNHDAMYWYRQDPGQGLRLIYYSQIVNDFQKGDIAEGYSVSREKKESFPLTVTSAQKNPTAFYLCASSMAPNTEAFFGQGTRLTVV.

This clone has just a few counts. J is TRBJ1-6 and V is TRBV6-5; TRBD1 matches at 10 bases. With 6 bases clipped from V and 10 bases from J, the junction kept 6 bases outside the gene matches. This CDR3 spans 14 amino acids. CDR1 and CDR2 (germline): MNHEY, SVGAGI. This CDR3 is CASRLGTGASPLHF. CDR3 DNA: TGTGCCAGCAGATTAGGGACAGGGGCCTCACCCCTCCACTTT.

The chain has TRBV4-3 and TRBJ2-3; 7 positions match TRBD2. The CDR3 covers 16 residues. The V segment lost 1 base and the J segment 2 bases; nucleotides outside the gene matches: 6. Germline CDR1 and CDR2: LGHNA and YSLEER. In nucleotides, the CDR3 is TGCGCCAGCAGCCAAGGAGGGCGGGGGTTCACAGATACGCAGTATTTT. It codes for CASSQGGRGFTDTQYF.

The CDR3 reads CASSTSGTSATYTDTQYF. DNA of the CDR3: TGCGCCAGCAGCACATCCGGGACTAGCGCGACCTACACAGATACGCAGTATTTT. J is TRBJ2-3 and V is TRBV5-1, with 10 bases identical to TRBD2. The ends lost 4 bases at V and 2 bases at J; junction bases unmatched: 13. Per germline, CDR1 SGHRS and CDR2 YFSETQ. CDR3 length: 18 residues.